This T cell receptor (beta chain) was captured by sequencing in a study of blood T cell repertoires in COVID-19. Across the whole study: PBMCs, B-cell-depleted T cells, or T cells were the source of the cDNA or gDNA that made up the material.

The CDR3 is 16 amino acids. V was pared by 8 bases and J by 0 bases, with 19 bases between. From germline, CDR1 is ENHRY and CDR2 SYGVKD. Seattle's cohort entered during active infection and was followed longitudinally. Source study methods: Counts of nucleated cells, estimated from reference gene primer amplification, were obtained. Generated by immunoSEQ multiplex PCR, the TCRdb table keeps only in-frame clones and is missing some. V, J and clone size were drawn from that table, and D and trimming were deduced from the DNA. The sample records some 350,000 clones, about nine tenths being singletons. This chain uses TRBV10-3 with TRBJ1-2; D might be TRBD1 (5 bases). The receptor was isolated from a woman between 70 and 85 years old with COVID-19, enrolled during active disease. Sequencing input: peripheral blood. The CDR3 loop reads CAISPGPTTTNYGYTF. The CDR3 DNA reads TGTGCCATCTCCCCAGGGCCTACTACCACTAACTATGGCTACACCTTC.